Following are 21 T cell receptor beta chains from one sample sequenced in a study of immune characterization of retroperitoneal liposarcoma. TCRdb reprocessed the PCR reads via MiXCR and lists one record per CDR3 protein. Among roughly 3,000 distinct CDR3 sequences, 45% were seen once, and the ten largest hold 35% to 55%. Specimen: tumor tissue. Every receptor here comes from a male donor with retroperitoneal liposarcoma.

The chain carries TRBV6-6 and TRBJ2-1; D possibly corresponds to TRBD1 (6 bases). The DNA end is a closer match to TRBJ2-7, so the J assignment may be wrong. From germline, CDR1 is MNHNY and CDR2 SVGAGI (reference sequence). The CDR3 covers 13 residues. CDR3 DNA: TGTGCCAGCAGTACTCACAGGGCGGACGAGCAGTACTTC. It yields the protein CASSTHRADEQYF.

This rearrangement joins TRBV10-3 to TRBJ2-5, with D perhaps matching TRBD2 (5 bases). The germline V gene has CDR1 ENHRY and CDR2 SYGVKD. This CDR3 has 14 amino acids. Deletions cut 3 bases from V and 5 bases from J, with 13 bases between. CDR3 in amino acids: CAISDHGKSETQYF. In nucleotides, the CDR3 is TGTGCCATCAGTGACCACGGGAAGTCGGAGACCCAGTACTTC.

V gene TRBV27 combines with J gene TRBJ2-1; 10 nucleotides match TRBD2. Germline V gives CDR1 MNHEY, CDR2 SMNVEV (reference sequence). CDR3 length: 15 amino acids. The J segment lost 10 bases and the V segment lost 6 bases, leaving 12 bases of the junction unmatched. The CDR3 DNA reads as TGTGCCAGCAGCCCATCTAGCGGGAGCTCCTACGAGCAGTTCTTC. As protein: CASSPSSGSSYEQFF.

The rearrangement links TRBV6-1 to TRBJ2-7; D perhaps matches TRBD1 (5 bases). Per the germline V gene, CDR1 is MNHNS and CDR2 is SASEGT. Trimming took off 2 bases at V and 3 bases at J, with 8 bases between the two ends. The CDR3 consists of 13 residues. CDR3 coding DNA: TGTGCCAGCAGTGAAATCACAGGCTACGAGCAGTACTTC. Translation: CASSEITGYEQYF.

By frequency in the sample, this clonotype is medium-sized. The V call is TRBV7-9, the J call TRBJ2-7; D remains unclear. Germline V lookup: CDR1 SEHNR, CDR2 FQNEAQ (reference sequence). The CDR3 runs to 13 residues. Trimming cost V 4 bases and J 3 bases, with 10 bases left between them. DNA for the CDR3: TGTGCCAGCAGCTCTGACCGAGTCTACGAGCAGTACTTC. It specifies CASSSDRVYEQYF.

The sample holds a few counts of this clonotype. The chain combines TRBV7-8 with TRBJ1-1; D ambiguous. Looked up from germline, CDR1 is SGHVS and CDR2 is FQNEAQ. V lost 3 bases to trimming and J lost 4 bases, with 18 bases between them. This CDR3 has 16 residues. The CDR3 protein is CASSFAASSSATEAFF. The DNA for the CDR3 is TGTGCCAGCAGCTTCGCCGCAAGTTCCTCGGCCACTGAAGCTTTCTTT.

By its share, this clonotype is medium-sized. The CDR3 region is CASSGPGLEWGLPYNEQFF. The CDR3 DNA is TGTGCCAGCAGTGGTCCGGGACTAGAGTGGGGACTACCTTACAATGAGCAGTTCTTC. This chain connects TRBV6-1 to TRBJ2-1, with 8 positions matching TRBD2. The CDR3 has 19 amino acids. V shed 4 bases, J shed 4 bases, and the junction held 18 bases outside the gene matches. Germline CDR1 MNHNS, CDR2 SASEGT.

This clonotype was counted a few times. The J gene is TRBJ1-1, the V gene TRBV6-1; perhaps TRBD1 as D (6 bases). V was shortened by 7 bases and J by 7 bases, with 13 bases between the two germline ends. Germline CDR1 and CDR2: MNHNS and SASEGT. The CDR3 covers 12 residues. For the CDR3, the DNA is TGTGCCAGCATCGGGGGGCTAAATGAAGCTTTCTTT. Its protein product is CASIGGLNEAFF.

The chain combines TRBV7-2 with TRBJ2-3; D is undetermined. The closer fit of TRBJ2-5 to the DNA end suggests the J call may be wrong. This CDR3 is 14 amino acids long. CDR1 and CDR2 (germline): SGHTA, FQGNSA. CDR3: CASSIALNQETQYF. The CDR3 bases are TGTGCCAGCAGCATTGCCCTAAATCAAGAGACCCAGTACTTC.

This clonotype was observed a handful of times. CDR3 residues: CASSGQPGYNEQFF. The DNA of the CDR3 is TGTGCCAGCAGTGGGCAGCCCGGCTACAATGAGCAGTTCTTC. The chain recombines TRBV6-1 with TRBJ2-1, with D unclear. V was cut by 4 bases and J by 3 bases, with 10 bases left in between. CDR1 and CDR2 (germline): MNHNS, SASEGT. This CDR3 has 14 amino acids.

A few counts support this clonotype. The rearrangement uses TRBV27 and TRBJ2-5; D possibly uses TRBD1 or TRBD2 (6 bases each). The CDR3 is made up of 20 amino acids. Germline V gene data show CDR1 as MNHEY and CDR2 as SMNVEV (reference sequence). The V end lost 2 bases, the J end lost 4 bases, and 29 bases lay between the germline ends. This CDR3 is CASSLRPRRGGGEKTETQYF. In DNA form, the CDR3 reads TGTGCCAGCAGTTTACGCCCTCGCAGGGGAGGAGGGGAGAAAACAGAGACCCAGTACTTC.

This chain connects TRBV6-1 to TRBJ2-1; the match to TRBD2 covers 7 bases. This CDR3 is built from 17 residues. Germline trimming cut 2 bases from V and 5 bases from J; bases unmatched to any gene: 12. Germline V CDR1 and CDR2: MNHNS, SASEGT. The CDR3 sequence is CASSESFPGGPHNEQFF. Written as DNA, the CDR3 is TGTGCCAGCAGTGAATCGTTTCCGGGAGGACCCCACAATGAGCAGTTCTTC.

The rearrangement joins TRBV12-3 or TRBV12-4 to TRBJ2-1; TRBD1 agrees at 7 bases. V trimming: 2 bases; J trimming: 1 base; junction bases outside the gene matches: 11. CDR3 length equals 18 residues. The CDR3 nucleotides read TGTGCCAGCAGTTTACCGAATTGGGACAGCCCATCCTACAATGAGCAGTTCTTC. Amino acids: CASSLPNWDSPSYNEQFF.

The V gene is TRBV7-8, the J gene TRBJ2-1; no clear D. The DNA end is more similar to TRBJ2-7, so the J call may be wrong. The CDR3 runs 14 residues. Germline loops: CDR1 SGHVS, CDR2 FQNEAQ. For the CDR3, the DNA is TGTGCCAGCGCTAGACGTAACTCCTACAATGAGCAGTACTTC. It translates to CASARRNSYNEQYF.

V is TRBV11-3 and J is TRBJ2-1; weak D call: TRBD2 (5 bases). The V gene's germline CDR1 is SGHNT and CDR2 YENEEA. This CDR3 has 18 amino acids. V was clipped by 5 bases and J by 13 bases, with 33 bases between them. The CDR3 nucleotides are TGTGCCAGCAGCCCGGTTTATTGCCCCTGGCTAGCCAAAAACATTCAGTTCTTC. Its protein is CASSPVYCPWLAKNIQFF.

This clonotype was seen a few times. The chain has TRBV11-3 and TRBJ2-4; D gene uncertain. The CDR3 has 18 amino acids. V gave up 5 bases and J gave up 0 bases, with 20 bases separating them. Looked up from germline, CDR1 is SGHNT and CDR2 is YENEEA. The chain's CDR3 is CASSPVYCPWLAKNIQYF. The CDR3 DNA is TGTGCCAGCAGCCCGGTTTATTGCCCCTGGCTAGCCAAAAACATTCAGTACTTC.

This clonotype came up a few times. The chain joins TRBV7-2 to TRBJ2-1, with D perhaps matching TRBD2 (6 bases). Germline CDR1 reads SGHTA; CDR2 reads FQGNSA. The ends were cut back, 5 bases at V and 10 bases at J, with 21 bases in the middle. The CDR3 extends over 15 amino acids. CDR3 protein: CASSIDTGVTYEQFF. The CDR3, as DNA: TGTGCCAGCAGCATAGATACGGGAGTAACCTACGAGCAGTTCTTC.

V is TRBV12-3 or TRBV12-4 and J is TRBJ2-7; 8 bases are a match to TRBD2. This CDR3 comprises 12 residues. The V and J ends lost 6 bases and 7 bases, in that order; junction bases with no gene match: 5. The CDR3 DNA reads TGTGCCAGCAGCCGTAGCGGGGATGAGCAGTACTTC. Protein product: CASSRSGDEQYF.

The chain is built from TRBV6-6 and TRBJ2-1; D gene uncertain. The J call may be mistaken, given a closer DNA end match to TRBJ2-7. CDR1 MNHNY and CDR2 SVGAGI come from the germline V gene (reference sequence). This CDR3 comprises 12 residues. The CDR3 here is CATNSETYEQYF. In DNA, the CDR3 is TGTGCCACTAACAGCGAGACCTACGAGCAGTACTTC.

This chain's CDR3 is CASSSGLAGRSTDTQYF. The CDR3 nucleotides are TGTGCCAGTAGCAGTGGACTAGCGGGACGTAGCACAGATACGCAGTATTTT. J is TRBJ2-3 and V is TRBV28; 12 positions match TRBD2. Germline V lookup: CDR1 MDHEN, CDR2 SYDVKM. Losses at the gene ends were 9 bases for V and 0 bases for J; bases not matched to a gene: 10. This CDR3 contains 17 residues.

In DNA form, the CDR3 reads TGTGCCAGCAGTGAATTGGTAAACGGACTAGCCGTAGGCACCGGGGAGCTGTTTTTT. Its protein is CASSELVNGLAVGTGELFF. The chain is built from TRBV6-1 and TRBJ2-2; 8 bases match TRBD2. The J segment lost 4 bases and the V segment lost 2 bases, leaving 15 bases of the junction unmatched. CDR3 length: 19 amino acids. Germline V gene lookup returns CDR1 MNHNS and CDR2 SASEGT.